The 31 T cell receptor beta chains below all came from one sample that was sequenced in a study of brain metastases from non-small cell lung cancer. Profiled with immunoSEQ multiplex PCR; TCRdb holds only in-frame clones, not every one. Of about 2,400 clones listed, about 80% are singletons. The sequencing input was primary lung tumor tissue. These receptors were obtained from a donor over 35 with non-small cell lung cancer.

The chain joins TRBV4-2 to TRBJ1-2; D gene uncertain. CDR1 is LGHNA and CDR2 is YNFKEQ in the germline V gene. Trimming took off 2 bases at V and 8 bases at J, with 24 bases between the two ends. The CDR3 is 17 residues long. In DNA, the CDR3 is TGTGCCAGCAGCCAACGGATTAAGGCAGCTCCCTTGGCCGGCTACACCTTC. It codes for CASSQRIKAAPLAGYTF.

This rearrangement joins TRBV11-1 to TRBJ1-6; D remains ambiguous. Between the trimmed V and J ends, which lost 1 base and 7 bases, there was a span of 11 bases. The CDR3 spans 15 residues. Germline CDR1 is SGHAT and CDR2 is FQDESV (reference sequence). In nucleotides, the CDR3 is TGTGCCAGCAGCTTAGATAACTTCCTGAATTCACCCCTCCACTTT. It specifies CASSLDNFLNSPLHF. The full variable domain, in which reference TRBV11-1 and TRBJ1-6 provide the parts outside the CDR3, is EAEVAQSPRYKITEKSQAVAFWCDPISGHATLYWYRQILGQGPELLVQFQDESVVDDSQLPKDRFSAERLKGVDSTLKIQPAELGDSAMYLCASSLDNFLNSPLHFGNGTRLTVT.

This chain links TRBV9 with TRBJ2-5; the D gene is possibly TRBD2 (5 bases). The V gene lost 0 bases and the J gene lost 4 bases, with 16 bases spanning the gap. Germline values: CDR1 SGDLS, CDR2 YYNGEE. The CDR3 runs 16 residues. CDR3 sequence: CASSVEKEGGGETQYF. The CDR3 nucleotides read TGTGCCAGCAGCGTAGAGAAAGAAGGCGGAGGAGAGACCCAGTACTTC.

The rearrangement joins TRBV6-2 or TRBV6-3 to TRBJ1-2, with no clear D. Per the germline V gene, CDR1 is MNHEY and CDR2 is SVGEGT. The CDR3 loop spans 15 amino acids. V was clipped by 2 bases and J by 4 bases, with 14 bases between them. Here the CDR3 DNA reads TGTGCCAGCAGTTACCCGGTTTGGCTAGGCTATGGCTACACCTTC. Its protein is CASSYPVWLGYGYTF.

This clone is a singleton in its sample. CDR3 in DNA: TGTGCCAGCAGCCCGGACCGACAGAATGAAAAACTGTTTTTT. Residues: CASSPDRQNEKLFF. The V and J genes are TRBV7-2 and TRBJ1-4, with D possibly TRBD1 on 5 matching bases. V lost 5 bases and J lost 5, with 12 bases in between. Germline CDR1 and CDR2: SGHTA and FQGNSA. This CDR3 has 14 residues.

This clone was counted between two and nine times. The V call is TRBV7-2, the J call TRBJ1-5; D unclear. In germline, CDR1 is SGHTA, CDR2 FQGNSA. The CDR3 totals 13 residues. V was shortened by 0 bases and J by 9 bases, with 9 bases between the two germline ends. The CDR3 coding sequence is TGTGCCAGCAGCTTAGCCGGGCTCCGGCCCCAGCATTTT. Translated, it gives CASSLAGLRPQHF.

The genes are TRBV7-8 and TRBJ2-2, with D unresolved. CDR3 length: 12 amino acids. Trimming cost V 5 bases and J 4 bases, with 5 bases left between them. Per germline, CDR1 SGHVS and CDR2 FQNEAQ. CDR3 amino acids: CASSRPTGELFF. The CDR3 DNA sequence: TGTGCCAGCAGCCGACCCACCGGGGAGCTGTTTTTT.

V and J are TRBV12-3 or TRBV12-4 and TRBJ1-5; D may be TRBD1 (5 bases). The CDR3 totals 13 residues. V shed 3 bases and J shed 6 bases, with 9 bases lying between them. The CDR3 nucleotides read TGTGCCAGCAGTTTTCAGGGAAGTCAGCCCCAGCATTTT. Amino acid sequence: CASSFQGSQPQHF.

The chain links TRBV4-3 to TRBJ1-1; D uncertain. Germline lookup yields CDR1 LGHNA and CDR2 YSLEER. V was cut by 0 bases and J by 2 bases, with 13 bases left in between. The CDR3 is 16 amino acids. DNA for the CDR3: TGCGCCAGCAGCCAAGATCTCGGTTTCCCTAACACTGAAGCTTTCTTT. Translation gives CASSQDLGFPNTEAFF.

The J gene is TRBJ1-2, the V gene TRBV7-9, with TRBD1 matching 9 bases. After removal of 4 bases from V and 4 bases from J, the junction contained 7 bases not matched to a gene. CDR3 length: 15 amino acids. Germline V gene sequence: CDR1 SEHNR, CDR2 FQNEAQ (reference sequence). As DNA, the CDR3 is TGTGCCAGCAGCTCCCCGGGACAGGGAGGCTATGGCTACACCTTC. Its protein product is CASSSPGQGGYGYTF.

In DNA, the CDR3 is TGTGCCAGCAGCTTAGCGCCTTCAGCGGCCTCCTACAATGAGCAGTTCTTC. It codes for CASSLAPSAASYNEQFF. The chain uses TRBV7-2 and TRBJ2-1; maybe TRBD2 (5 bases). This CDR3 region has 17 residues. V dropped 0 bases and J dropped 0 bases, with 12 bases sitting between them. Looked up from germline, CDR1 is SGHTA and CDR2 is FQGNSA.

The CDR3 loop is CAWSGGTYEQYF. The CDR3 DNA sequence: TGTGCCTGGAGTGGAGGGACCTACGAGCAGTACTTC. V and J are TRBV30 and TRBJ2-7; a weak D match, TRBD2 (5 bases). Trimming took 1 base from V and 2 from J, leaving 6 bases between them. Germline loops: CDR1 GTSNPN, CDR2 SVGIG (reference sequence). The CDR3 spans 12 residues.

This clone was found a few times. Since a much larger clone is just one base distant, this may be a read error. The chain couples TRBV7-6 to TRBJ2-5; 11 nucleotides match TRBD2. The CDR3 covers 15 residues. After removal of 5 bases from V and 6 bases from J, the junction contained 8 bases not matched to a gene. Germline CDR1 reads SGHVS; CDR2 reads FNYEAQ. DNA of the CDR3: TGTGCCAGCAGCCAGGCGAGACTAGCGGGAAAGACCCAGTACTTC. Protein: CASSQARLAGKTQYF.

The chain couples TRBV6-5 to TRBJ2-3, with D perhaps TRBD2 (6 bases). Trimming cost V 0 bases and J 4 bases, with 8 bases left between them. Germline assignment: CDR1 MNHEY and CDR2 SVGAGI. The CDR3 consists of 14 residues. The DNA for the CDR3 is TGTGCCAGCAGTTACTCTGGCGGGGCAGATACGCAGTATTTT. Amino acid sequence: CASSYSGGADTQYF.

This clone was counted once. V is TRBV9 and J is TRBJ2-3; D is ambiguous. The CDR3 loop spans 14 amino acids. With 0 bases removed from V and 2 bases from J, the gap between germline ends came to 7 bases. Germline assignment: CDR1 SGDLS and CDR2 YYNGEE. The CDR3 DNA is TGTGCCAGCAGCGTAGGGACGGCCACAGATACGCAGTATTTT. Its translation is CASSVGTATDTQYF.

In regard to this clone: The junction does not match germline at one end; this may be a read error. The V and J genes are TRBV30 and TRBJ1-6; no clear D. From germline, CDR1 is GTSNPN and CDR2 SVGIG (reference sequence). CDR3 size: 13 residues. CDR3 protein: CATSRVGNSSLHF. The CDR3 nucleotides are TGTGCCACAAGTCGGGTTGGGAATTCATCCCTCCACTTT.

Judged by abundance, this clone is large (0.1 to 1%). V and J are TRBV4-1 and TRBJ1-5, with TRBD1 as a possible D gene (5 bases). Looked up from germline, CDR1 is MGHRA and CDR2 is YSYEKL. CDR3 length: 15 amino acids. Trimming took off 4 bases at V and 3 bases at J, with 13 bases between the two ends. CDR3 coding DNA: TGCGCCAGCAGCCTCCTACAGGCCCTCAATCAGCCCCAGCATTTT. It translates to CASSLLQALNQPQHF.

DNA for the CDR3: TGTGCCAGCAGCTTATCTGTGGGGGTCGGGGCCAACGTCCTGACTTTC. Its translation: CASSLSVGVGANVLTF. The J gene is TRBJ2-6, the V gene TRBV7-9; D may correspond to TRBD1 or TRBD2 (5 bases each). CDR1 and CDR2 from the germline V gene are SEHNR and FQNEAQ (reference sequence). The V gene lost 2 bases and the J gene lost 4 bases, with 12 bases spanning the gap. CDR3 length: 16 amino acids.

This clone showed up just once. A far larger clone is one base from this, pointing to a likely read error. The chain recombines TRBV7-6 with TRBJ1-1; no reliable D call. Between the trimmed V and J ends, which lost 4 bases and 7 bases, there was a span of 10 bases. Germline-derived CDR1 and CDR2 are SGHVS and FNYEAQ. The CDR3 has 12 amino acids. The CDR3 here is CASSSETSEAFF. The DNA of the CDR3 is TGTGCCAGCAGCTCCGAGACAAGTGAAGCTTTCTTT.

This chain connects TRBV19 to TRBJ1-4, with D unclear. The CDR3 extends over 13 amino acids. Germline loops: CDR1 LNHDA, CDR2 SQIVND (reference sequence). Deletions cut 7 bases from V and 8 bases from J, with 14 bases between. The CDR3 DNA reads TGTGCCAGTAAATTAGGGAGCGGGGAAAAACTGTTTTTT. Translated: CASKLGSGEKLFF. Variable domain in full (rest from reference TRBV19 and TRBJ1-4): DGGITQSPKYLFRKEGQNVTLSCEQNLNHDAMYWYRQDPGQGLRLIYYSQIVNDFQKGDIAEGYSVSREKKESFPLTVTSAQKNPTAFYLCASKLGSGEKLFFGSGTQLSVL.

This clone was found a few times. This chain connects TRBV7-9 to TRBJ1-5, with 9 bases identical to TRBD1. The CDR3 runs to 14 residues. J was trimmed by 4 bases and V by 5 bases; bases with no gene match: 3. In germline, CDR1 is SEHNR, CDR2 FQNEAQ (reference sequence). The CDR3 here is CASSRGTGNQPQHF. The CDR3 coding sequence is TGTGCCAGCAGCCGGGGGACAGGGAATCAGCCCCAGCATTTT.

As for this clone: One end of the junction varies from germline; a read error may be responsible. V usage is TRBV9 and J usage is TRBJ1-4, with D tentatively TRBD1 (5 bases). In germline, CDR1 is SGDLS, CDR2 YYNGEE. CDR3 size: 15 residues. CDR3 in amino acids: CASSPLGQGGEKLFF. The CDR3 DNA follows: TGTGCCAGCAGCCCACTGGGGCAGGGCGGTGAAAAATTGTTTTTT. The entire variable domain, with the rest obtained from reference TRBV9 and TRBJ1-4, is as follows: DSGVTQTPKHLITATGQRVTLRCSPRSGDLSVYWYQQSLDQGLQFLIQYYNGEERAKGNILERFSAQQFPDLHSELNLSSLELGDSALYFCASSPLGQGGEKLFFGSGTQLSVL.

A note on this clone: Relative to the germline gene, one junction end is altered; a read error may explain this. The rearrangement links TRBV19 to TRBJ2-2, with 7 bases that match TRBD1. CDR3 size: 17 residues. Per germline, CDR1 LNHDA and CDR2 SQIVND (reference sequence). The CDR3 sequence is CVSSVGTASTNTGELFF. CDR3 sequence (DNA): TGTGTCAGTAGTGTAGGGACAGCCTCTACGAACACCGGGGAGCTGTTTTTT.

The chain recombines TRBV10-3 with TRBJ2-1; 10 bases fit TRBD1. CDR1 is ENHRY, CDR2 SYGVKD, per germline. CDR3 size: 13 residues. V lost 5 bases, J lost 9 bases, and 4 bases stayed unmatched. DNA for the CDR3: TGTGCCATCAGTCCGGGACAGGGGTTTGAGCAGTTCTTC. This translates into CAISPGQGFEQFF.

This clone counts as hyperexpanded. The chain uses TRBV19 and TRBJ1-1; D is perhaps TRBD1 (6 bases). V lost 5 bases to trimming and J lost 8 bases, with 12 bases between them. Germline-derived CDR1 and CDR2 are LNHDA and SQIVND (reference sequence). The CDR3 is 12 residues long. The CDR3 sequence: CASSLQGREAFF. The CDR3 DNA follows: TGTGCCAGTAGTCTACAGGGTCGCGAAGCTTTCTTT.

In DNA, the CDR3 is TGCGCCAGCAGCCAACTACCCAGGCTCCCGACAGCCCGCGGTTCACCCCTCCACTTT. This encodes CASSQLPRLPTARGSPLHF. The rearrangement uses TRBV4-3 and TRBJ1-6, with TRBD1 as a possible D gene (5 bases). Per the germline V gene, CDR1 is LGHNA and CDR2 is YSLEER. The CDR3 covers 19 residues. V gave up 2 bases and J gave up 9 bases, with 26 bases separating them.

The rearrangement joins TRBV6-4 to TRBJ2-2; the D gene is possibly TRBD2 (5 bases). The CDR3 consists of 16 residues. Trimming took 5 bases from V and 5 from J, leaving 18 bases between them. The germline V gene encodes CDR1 MRHNA and CDR2 SNTAGT. This chain's CDR3 is CASSPRGPPHTGELFF. The CDR3 DNA follows: TGTGCCAGCAGTCCTCGGGGTCCGCCCCATACCGGGGAGCTGTTTTTT.

The chain employs TRBV21-1 and TRBJ2-4; TRBD1, the table's D call, lacks a check against the DNA. TRBV21-1 is deemed a pseudogene. The CDR3 is made up of 18 amino acids. CDR3 amino acids: CASSPIPLDRPTKNIQYF. CDR3 nucleotides: TGTGCCAGCAGCCCGATTCCGTTGGACAGGCCAACCAAAAACATTCAGTACTTC.

This rearrangement joins TRBV4-3 to TRBJ1-2, with no clear D. The CDR3 spans 14 residues. CDR1 is LGHNA and CDR2 is YSLEER in the germline V gene. V was shortened by 0 bases and J by 8 bases, with 13 bases between the two germline ends. CDR3 region: CASSQDGPLTGYTF. The CDR3 DNA sequence: TGCGCCAGCAGCCAAGATGGACCGCTTACGGGCTACACCTTC.

This sequence joins TRBV18 and TRBJ1-2; D might be TRBD1 (6 bases). The CDR3 is 15 amino acids. The V and J ends lost 3 bases and 2 bases respectively, with 13 bases between them. The germline V gene has CDR1 KGHSH and CDR2 LQKENI. CDR3 protein: CASSPRQDPNYGYTF. In DNA, the CDR3 is TGTGCCAGCTCACCCCGACAGGACCCAAACTATGGCTACACCTTC.

The CDR3 DNA sequence: TGCGCCAGCAGCAACACCGGGACAGGGGGCTACTATGGCTACACCTTC. Protein product: CASSNTGTGGYYGYTF. The genes are TRBV5-1 and TRBJ1-2, with 12 bases fitting TRBD1. After removal of 4 bases from V and 3 bases from J, the junction contained 7 bases not matched to a gene. The CDR3 has 16 amino acids. In germline, CDR1 is SGHRS, CDR2 YFSETQ.